Below, 12 T cell receptor beta chains from the same sample are listed, as sequenced in a study of metastatic and nonmetastatic thyroid tumors. Through MiXCR, TCRdb re-clonotyped the PCR reads. The sample carries under 60,000 clones, approximately 20% recorded once. Before thyroid surgery, none of the patients had received any treatment. The sequencing sample was made of blood. The receptors come from a male donor with papillary thyroid cancer or a benign thyroid nodule (not recorded which). Some clones in this sample may be carry-over from other donors' samples.

The chain employs TRBV20-1 and TRBJ2-1; 7 nucleotides line up with TRBD2. There are 16 residues in the CDR3. The J segment lost 8 bases and the V segment lost 0 bases, leaving 13 bases of the junction unmatched. Germline V gene lookup returns CDR1 DFQATT and CDR2 SNEGSKA (reference sequence). The CDR3 DNA sequence: TGCAGTGCTAGAGACTTCGTGCGCGGGAGAGTTGATGAGCAGTTCTTC. Translated, it gives CSARDFVRGRVDEQFF.

This clone was counted at least ten times. The V gene is TRBV19, the J gene TRBJ2-4; 10 positions agree with TRBD2. Germline CDR1 reads LNHDA; CDR2 reads SQIVND (reference sequence). CDR3 length equals 15 residues. V dropped 5 bases and J dropped 8; count of bases not matched to a gene: 9. For the CDR3, the DNA is TGTGCCAGTAGTCTTAGCGGGGGGAGTGCGTACATTCAGTACTTC. This codes for CASSLSGGSAYIQYF.

This clone was observed a few times. The chain has TRBV6-1 and TRBJ1-5, with a weak D call TRBD1 (6 bases). Trimming shortened V by 5 bases and J by 3 bases, and 11 bases separated the two germline ends. Germline CDR1 MNHNS, CDR2 SASEGT. This CDR3 has 14 residues. The CDR3 loop reads CASSTGDNNQPQHF. For the CDR3, the DNA is TGTGCCAGCAGTACGGGGGACAACAATCAGCCCCAGCATTTT.

This clone occurred once. The chain combines TRBV3-1 with TRBJ2-3; 8 positions match TRBD1. J lost 6 bases, V lost 7 bases, and 6 bases had no gene match. The CDR3 contains 13 residues. The germline CDR1 and CDR2 sequences are LGHDT and YNNKEL (reference sequence). DNA for the CDR3: TGTGCCAGCACCTCCAGGGGGCGGGATACGCAGTATTTT. It codes for CASTSRGRDTQYF.

This clone was recorded many times. CDR3 amino acids: CASSFGGRGETQYF. As DNA, the CDR3 is TGCGCCAGCAGCTTTGGGGGGCGCGGGGAGACCCAGTACTTC. The gene calls are TRBV5-1 and TRBJ2-5; D might be TRBD1 or TRBD2, each matching 6 bases. The length of the CDR3 is 14 residues. V lost 2 bases and J 5 bases, leaving 13 bases between the germline ends. Germline V gene data show CDR1 as SGHRS and CDR2 as YFSETQ.

This clone was detected many times. This chain connects TRBV28 to TRBJ2-3; 8 positions match TRBD2. Germline trimming cut 6 bases from V and 8 bases from J; bases unmatched to any gene: 13. Germline values: CDR1 MDHEN, CDR2 SYDVKM. There are 15 residues in the CDR3. CDR3 in amino acids: CASRETGGWGGTQYF. CDR3 in DNA: TGTGCCAGCAGAGAAACGGGAGGGTGGGGAGGTACGCAGTATTTT.

Concerning this clone: This may be a read error, as it is one base from a much larger clone. The rearrangement uses TRBV29-1 and TRBJ2-2; perhaps TRBD2 as D (6 bases). There are 14 residues in the CDR3. CDR1 is SQVTM and CDR2 is ANQGSEA in the germline V gene. The CDR3 DNA reads as TGCAGCGTTGTTCAGCCACAGAACACCGGGGGGCTGTTTTTT. Translating it yields CSVVQPQNTGGLFF.

This clone showed up many times. This sequence joins TRBV12-3 or TRBV12-4 and TRBJ2-2; 7 positions agree with TRBD1. The CDR3 contains 16 residues. The V segment lost 4 bases and the J segment 5 bases; nucleotides outside the gene matches: 10. The DNA for the CDR3 is TGTGCCAGCAGTTCCGCCCGACAGGGAAGGACCGGGGAGCTGTTTTTT. Translated, it gives CASSSARQGRTGELFF.

This clone was seen at least ten times. The genes are TRBV6-1 and TRBJ2-5; 14 positions match TRBD2. Trimming cost V 1 base and J 5 bases; bases outside gene matches: 0. The CDR3 runs 15 residues. CDR1 is MNHNS, CDR2 SASEGT, per germline. CDR3 sequence (DNA): TGTGCCAGCAGTGAAGGACTAGCGGGAGGGGAGACCCAGTACTTC. This gives the protein CASSEGLAGGETQYF.

In this sample, this clone turned up many times. The J gene is TRBJ2-2, the V gene TRBV9, with D unresolved. CDR3 size: 13 residues. The V end was cut by 2 bases, the J end by 4 bases, with 6 bases between. Per the germline V gene, CDR1 is SGDLS and CDR2 is YYNGEE. For the CDR3, the DNA is TGTGCCAGCAGCGTGGCAACCACCGGGGAGCTGTTTTTT. Translation: CASSVATTGELFF.

CDR3 in DNA: TGTGCCATCATCCCAGCGGGGAGCTCCTACGAGCAGTACTTC. It codes for CAIIPAGSSYEQYF. This chain connects TRBV10-3 to TRBJ2-7, with TRBD2 matching over 7 bases. This CDR3 has 14 amino acids. From germline, CDR1 is ENHRY and CDR2 SYGVKD. V trimming: 7 bases; J trimming: 0 bases; junction bases outside the gene matches: 6.

The CDR3 loop reads CASRRLAGAGELFF. For the CDR3, the DNA is TGTGCCAGCCGTCGACTAGCGGGAGCGGGGGAGCTGTTTTTT. This chain links TRBV2 with TRBJ2-2; 12 bases align to TRBD2. CDR3 length: 14 residues. From germline, CDR1 is SNHLY and CDR2 FYNNEI. V lost 8 bases and J lost 8; bases outside the gene matches: 6.